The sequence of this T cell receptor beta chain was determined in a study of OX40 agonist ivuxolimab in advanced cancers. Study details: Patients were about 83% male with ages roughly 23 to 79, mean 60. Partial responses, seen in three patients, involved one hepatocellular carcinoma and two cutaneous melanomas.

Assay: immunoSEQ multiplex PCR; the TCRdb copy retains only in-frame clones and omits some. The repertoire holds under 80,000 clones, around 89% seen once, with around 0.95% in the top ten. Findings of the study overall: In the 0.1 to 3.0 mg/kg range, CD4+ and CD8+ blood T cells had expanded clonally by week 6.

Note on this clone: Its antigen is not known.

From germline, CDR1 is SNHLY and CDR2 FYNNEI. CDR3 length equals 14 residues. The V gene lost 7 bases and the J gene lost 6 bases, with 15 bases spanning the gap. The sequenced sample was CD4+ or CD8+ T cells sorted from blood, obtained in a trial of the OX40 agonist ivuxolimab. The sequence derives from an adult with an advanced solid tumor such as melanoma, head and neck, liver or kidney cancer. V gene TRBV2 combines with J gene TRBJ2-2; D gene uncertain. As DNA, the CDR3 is TGTGCCAGCATCACCGGGCCACCTCCCGGGGAGCTGTTTTTT. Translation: CASITGPPPGELFF.